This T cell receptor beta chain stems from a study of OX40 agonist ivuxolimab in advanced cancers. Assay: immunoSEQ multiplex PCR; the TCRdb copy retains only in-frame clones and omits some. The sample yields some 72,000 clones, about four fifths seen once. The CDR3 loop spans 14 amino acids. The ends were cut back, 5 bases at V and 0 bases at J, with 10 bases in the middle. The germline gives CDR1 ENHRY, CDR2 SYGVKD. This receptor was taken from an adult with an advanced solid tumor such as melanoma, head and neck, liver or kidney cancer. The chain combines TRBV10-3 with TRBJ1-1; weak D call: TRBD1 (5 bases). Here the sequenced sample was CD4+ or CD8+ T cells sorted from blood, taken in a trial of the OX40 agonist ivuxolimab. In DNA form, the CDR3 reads TGTGCCATCAGTCAGACAGAGATGAACACTGAAGCTTTCTTT. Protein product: CAISQTEMNTEAFF.